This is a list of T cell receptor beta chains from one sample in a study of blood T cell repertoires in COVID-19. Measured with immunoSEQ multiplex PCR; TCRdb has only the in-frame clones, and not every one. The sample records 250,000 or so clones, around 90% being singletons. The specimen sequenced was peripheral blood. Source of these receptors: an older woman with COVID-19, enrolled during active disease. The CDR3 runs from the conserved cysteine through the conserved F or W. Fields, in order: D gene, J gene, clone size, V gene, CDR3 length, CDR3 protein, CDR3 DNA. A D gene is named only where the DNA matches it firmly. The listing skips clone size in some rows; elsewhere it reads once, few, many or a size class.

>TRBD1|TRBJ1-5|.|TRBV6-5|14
CASSYGTGASPQHF
TGTGCCAGCAGTTATGGGACAGGGGCCTCGCCCCAGCATTTT
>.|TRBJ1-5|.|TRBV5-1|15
CASSLGGQPNQPQHF
TGCGCCAGCAGCTTGGGTGGACAGCCCAATCAGCCCCAGCATTTT
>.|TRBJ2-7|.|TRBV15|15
CATSRGGGGSHEQYF
TGTGCCACCAGCAGAGGTGGTGGGGGGAGCCACGAGCAGTACTTC
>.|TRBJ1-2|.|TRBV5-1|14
CASSSRPADYGYTF
TGCGCCAGCAGCTCACGGCCGGCGGACTATGGCTACACCTTC
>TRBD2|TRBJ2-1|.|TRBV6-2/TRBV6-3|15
CASSYGSSGYNEQFF
TGTGCCAGCAGTTACGGGTCTAGCGGTTACAATGAGCAGTTCTTC
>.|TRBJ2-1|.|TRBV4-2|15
CASSHFEGQNNEQFF
TGTGCCAGCAGCCACTTCGAGGGACAAAACAATGAGCAGTTCTTC
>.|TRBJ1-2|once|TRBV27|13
CASSRGMGYGYTF
TGTGCCAGCAGTCGGGGAATGGGCTATGGCTACACCTTC
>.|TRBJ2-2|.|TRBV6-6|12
CASGPNSGELFF
TGTGCCAGCGGCCCGAATTCCGGGGAGCTGTTTTTT
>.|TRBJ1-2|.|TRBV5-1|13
CASSLPGGYGYTF
TGCGCCAGCAGCTTACCGGGTGGCTATGGCTACACCTTC
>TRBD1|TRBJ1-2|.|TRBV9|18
CASSVMPKSGQGISGYTF
TGTGCCAGCAGCGTTATGCCAAAATCGGGACAGGGGATCTCTGGCTACACCTTC
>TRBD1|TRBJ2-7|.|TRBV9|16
CASSVAGAGGPYEQYF
TGTGCCAGCAGCGTAGCGGGCGCAGGGGGCCCCTACGAGCAGTACTTC
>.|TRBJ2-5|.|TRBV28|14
CASSFSTVQETQYF
TGTGCCAGCAGTTTCTCGACAGTACAAGAGACCCAGTACTTC
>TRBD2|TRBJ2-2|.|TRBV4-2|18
CASSQEPSPLAGTRELFF
TGTGCCAGCAGCCAAGAACCGTCCCCACTAGCGGGTACCAGGGAGCTGTTTTTT
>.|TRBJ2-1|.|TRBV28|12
CASRPFGRLQFF
TGTGCCAGCAGACCCTTCGGCAGGCTGCAGTTCTTC
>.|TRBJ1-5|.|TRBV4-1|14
CASSQGTGNQPQHF
TGCGCCAGCAGCCAAGGCACAGGGAATCAGCCCCAGCATTTT
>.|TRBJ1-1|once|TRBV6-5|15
CASSSQSGSGTEAFF
TGTGCCAGCAGTTCGCAGTCTGGAAGCGGCACTGAAGCTTTCTTT
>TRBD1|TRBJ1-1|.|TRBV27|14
CASSPDRGFPEAFF
TGTGCCAGCAGCCCGGACAGGGGCTTTCCCGAAGCTTTCTTT
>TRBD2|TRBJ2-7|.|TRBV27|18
CASSLSIPTSGRAYEQYF
TGTGCCAGCAGTTTATCGATCCCAACTAGCGGGAGAGCCTACGAGCAGTACTTC
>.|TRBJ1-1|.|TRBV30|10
CAWSSQVAFF
TGTGCCTGGAGTTCCCAGGTAGCTTTCTTT
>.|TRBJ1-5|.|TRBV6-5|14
CASSYGQLNQPQHF
TGTGCCAGCAGTTACGGGCAGCTCAATCAGCCCCAGCATTTT
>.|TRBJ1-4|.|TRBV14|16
CASSQDGGGLNEKLFF
TGTGCCAGCAGCCAAGATGGCGGGGGCCTGAATGAAAAACTGTTTTTT
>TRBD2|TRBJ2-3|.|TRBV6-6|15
CASSGLAGGTDTQYF
TGTGCCAGCAGTGGGCTAGCGGGTGGCACAGATACGCAGTATTTT
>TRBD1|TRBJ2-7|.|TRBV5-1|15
CASSARDRVTYEQYF
TGCGCCAGCAGCGCTAGGGACAGGGTGACCTACGAGCAGTACTTC
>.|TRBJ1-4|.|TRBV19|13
CASMGLRSVELFF
TGTGCCAGTATGGGGCTGAGGTCGGTGGAACTGTTTTTT
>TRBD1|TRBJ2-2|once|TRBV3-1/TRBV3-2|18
CASEDRGPNSQNTGELFF
TGTGCCAGCGAGGACAGGGGGCCCAACTCACAGAACACCGGGGAGCTGTTTTTT
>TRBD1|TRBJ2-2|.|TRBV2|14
CASTATGWTGELFF
TGTGCCAGCACTGCGACAGGGTGGACCGGGGAGCTGTTTTTT
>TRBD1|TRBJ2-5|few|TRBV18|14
CASSPTGVEETQYF
TGTGCCAGCTCACCCACAGGGGTTGAAGAGACCCAGTACTTC
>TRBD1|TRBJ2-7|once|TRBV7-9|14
CASSPGTGGYEQYF
TGTGCCAGCAGCCCAGGGACAGGGGGCTACGAGCAGTACTTC
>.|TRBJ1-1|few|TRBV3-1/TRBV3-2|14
CASSQVTGKTEAFF
TGTGCCAGCAGCCAAGTTACAGGGAAAACTGAAGCTTTCTTT
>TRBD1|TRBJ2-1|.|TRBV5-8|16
CASSLGGDRAYNEQFF
TGTGCCAGCAGCTTGGGGGGGGACAGGGCTTACAATGAGCAGTTCTTC
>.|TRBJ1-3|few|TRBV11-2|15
CASSLAGVTGNTIYF
TGTGCCAGCAGCTTAGCGGGGGTTACTGGAAACACCATATATTTT
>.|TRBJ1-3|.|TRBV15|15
CATSRDRGFGNTIYF
TGTGCCACCAGCAGAGATCGAGGGTTTGGAAACACCATATATTTT
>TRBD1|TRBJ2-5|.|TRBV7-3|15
CASSDTGGLWETQYF
TGTGCCAGCAGCGATACAGGGGGACTCTGGGAGACCCAGTACTTC
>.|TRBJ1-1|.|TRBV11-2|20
CASSLEKIVVFSSVNTEAFF
TGTGCCAGCAGCTTAGAGAAAATTGTTGTGTTCTCCTCGGTGAACACTGAAGCTTTCTTT
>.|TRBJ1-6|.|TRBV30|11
CACTPGSPLHF
TGTGCCTGTACCCCCGGGTCACCCCTCCACTTT
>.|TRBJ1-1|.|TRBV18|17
CASSPVRMAEMNTEAFF
TGTGCCAGCTCCCCCGTTCGCATGGCAGAAATGAACACTGAAGCTTTCTTT
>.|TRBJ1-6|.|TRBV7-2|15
CASSPTRAPNSPLHF
TGTGCCAGCAGCCCGACTCGAGCACCTAATTCACCCCTCCACTTT
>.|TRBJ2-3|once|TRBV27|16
CASSLFRGKYADTQYF
TGTGCCAGCAGTTTATTTCGGGGGAAGTACGCGGATACGCAGTATTTT
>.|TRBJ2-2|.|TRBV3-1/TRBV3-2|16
CASSQDRGIRTGELFF
TGTGCCAGCAGCCAAGATAGAGGGATCCGGACCGGGGAGCTGTTTTTT
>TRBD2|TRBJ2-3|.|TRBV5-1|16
CASSLVAGRGTDTQYF
TGCGCCAGCAGCCTCGTAGCGGGGAGGGGCACAGATACGCAGTATTTT
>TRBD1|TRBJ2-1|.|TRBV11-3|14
CASSLGGQTNEQFF
TGTGCCAGCAGCTTAGGGGGACAGACAAATGAGCAGTTCTTC
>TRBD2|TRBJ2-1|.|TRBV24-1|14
CATLGTSGSGEQFF
TGTGCCACCCTTGGGACTAGCGGGAGTGGGGAGCAGTTCTTC
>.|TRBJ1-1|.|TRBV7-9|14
CASSLSWGDTEAFF
TGTGCCAGCAGCTTATCTTGGGGGGACACTGAAGCTTTCTTT
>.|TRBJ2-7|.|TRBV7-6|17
CASSLASHSPLTYEQYF
TGTGCCAGCAGCTTAGCAAGTCACAGTCCTTTGACCTACGAGCAGTACTTC
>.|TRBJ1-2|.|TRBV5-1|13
CASSPDGGYGYTF
TGCGCCAGCAGCCCGGACGGGGGCTATGGCTACACCTTC
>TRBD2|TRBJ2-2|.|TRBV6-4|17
CASSILGREASFGELFF
TGTGCCAGCAGTATACTCGGGCGGGAGGCCTCCTTTGGGGAGCTGTTTTTT
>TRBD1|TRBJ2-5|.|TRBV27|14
CASSFIQGVETQYF
TGTGCCAGCAGTTTTATACAGGGGGTCGAGACCCAGTACTTC
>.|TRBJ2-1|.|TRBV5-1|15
CASSSQVSGTNEQFF
TGCGCCAGCAGCTCCCAGGTTAGCGGAACTAATGAGCAGTTCTTC
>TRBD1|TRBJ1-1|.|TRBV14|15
CASSPSRGRNTEAFF
TGTGCCAGCAGCCCAAGCAGGGGGAGGAACACTGAAGCTTTCTTT
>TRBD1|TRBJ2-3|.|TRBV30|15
CAWSAGTGRADTQYF
TGTGCCTGGAGTGCCGGGACAGGGAGGGCAGATACGCAGTATTTT
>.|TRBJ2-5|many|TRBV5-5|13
CASSLRYQETQYF
TGTGCCAGCAGCCTCAGGTACCAAGAGACCCAGTACTTC
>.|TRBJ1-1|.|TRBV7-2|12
CASSPRGTEAFF
TGTGCCAGCAGCCCCCGCGGAACTGAAGCTTTCTTT
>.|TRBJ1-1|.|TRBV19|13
CASKENGNTEAFF
TGTGCCAGTAAGGAGAACGGGAACACTGAAGCTTTCTTT
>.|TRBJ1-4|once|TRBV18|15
CASSPRQSENEKLFF
TGTGCCAGCTCACCCCGACAGAGTGAAAATGAAAAACTGTTTTTT